This passage covers 13 T cell receptor beta chains from one sample sequenced in a study of CD8+ T cells in alopecia areata. Extracted from the samples, RNA was reverse transcribed into cDNA to serve as the sequencing template. Profiling relied on immunoSEQ multiplex PCR, and the TCRdb table lists in-frame clones only, not all of them. Of roughly 150,000 clones in the sample, about 54% were seen once. The sample was CD4+ T cells sorted from blood. The receptors originated from a human donor in good health.

The chain uses TRBV4-1 and TRBJ2-2; unclear D gene. Germline-derived CDR1 and CDR2 are MGHRA and YSYEKL. Between the trimmed V and J ends, which lost 4 bases and 9 bases, there was a span of 9 bases. The CDR3 contains 12 residues. CDR3 in DNA: TGCGCCAGCAGCCCCCCAGCCCGGGAGCTGTTTTTT. It codes for CASSPPARELFF.

This chain links TRBV28 with TRBJ2-7, with a tentative D call TRBD1 (5 bases). This CDR3 has 14 residues. Germline V gene lookup returns CDR1 MDHEN and CDR2 SYDVKM. V was shortened by 11 bases and J by 0 bases, with 17 bases between the two germline ends. DNA of the CDR3: TGTGCCTCCCAAACGGCAGGGAACTCCTACGAGCAGTACTTC. As protein: CASQTAGNSYEQYF.

The chain employs TRBV5-1 and TRBJ1-2; D unresolved. V lost 0 bases and J lost 5, with 14 bases in between. Germline-derived CDR1 and CDR2 are SGHRS and YFSETQ. The CDR3 extends over 15 amino acids. CDR3 sequence reads: CASSLDASRTYGYTF. The DNA of the CDR3 is TGCGCCAGCAGCTTGGATGCCAGTCGAACTTATGGCTACACCTTC.

The chain carries TRBV5-4 and TRBJ2-1, with a possible D match to TRBD1 (6 bases). The V gene lost 1 base and the J gene lost 7 bases, with 9 bases spanning the gap. This CDR3 spans 13 amino acids. The germline V gene has CDR1 SGHNT and CDR2 YYREEE (reference sequence). CDR3 coding DNA: TGTGCCAGCAGCTTGCCACAGGGTAATGAGCAGTTCTTC. This translates into CASSLPQGNEQFF. The whole variable domain, remainder taken from reference TRBV5-4 and TRBJ2-1, is ETGVTQSPTHLIKTRGQQVTLRCSSQSGHNTVSWYQQALGQGPQFIFQYYREEENGRGNFPPRFSGLQFPNYSSELNVNALELDDSALYLCASSLPQGNEQFFGPGTRLTVL.

This clone came up many times. CDR3 nucleotide sequence: TGTGCCAGCAGTTTATCTGGAGAGACCCAGTACTTC. As protein: CASSLSGETQYF. The gene calls are TRBV27 and TRBJ2-5; D ambiguous. This CDR3 has 12 residues. Between the trimmed V and J ends, which lost 0 bases and 4 bases, there was a span of 3 bases. Per the germline V gene, CDR1 is MNHEY and CDR2 is SMNVEV (reference sequence).

This clone was seen a handful of times. The chain has TRBV7-8 and TRBJ1-5; D is possibly TRBD1 (5 bases). The V and J ends lost 0 bases and 7 bases respectively, with 13 bases between them. CDR3 size: 15 residues. In germline, CDR1 is SGHVS, CDR2 FQNEAQ. CDR3 sequence: CASSLAGQSGQPQHF. The CDR3 DNA reads as TGTGCCAGCAGCTTAGCCGGACAATCGGGGCAGCCCCAGCATTTT.

CDR3 in amino acids: CASSVTDSGNTIYF. The CDR3 DNA reads as TGTGCCAGCAGCGTAACCGACTCTGGAAACACCATATATTTT. The chain links TRBV9 to TRBJ1-3; no firm D call. The germline V gene encodes CDR1 SGDLS and CDR2 YYNGEE. CDR3 length equals 14 residues. V lost 1 base, J lost 0 bases, and 5 bases lay in between.

V is TRBV7-8 and J is TRBJ2-7, with 12 bases matching TRBD2. The CDR3 sequence is 19 residues long. Unmatched junction bases numbered 14, after V lost 5 bases and J lost 0 bases. Germline CDR1 is SGHVS and CDR2 is FQNEAQ. In nucleotides, the CDR3 is TGTGCCAGCAGCCGACAACGACTAGCGGGAGAGGGCGTCTCCTACGAGCAGTACTTC. Its translation is CASSRQRLAGEGVSYEQYF.

This clone was counted between two and nine times. The CDR3, as DNA: TGTGCCAGCGTGAGGGAGCCGCGTTCTGAGCAGTACTTC. Amino acid sequence: CASVREPRSEQYF. This chain joins TRBV6-6 and TRBJ2-7, with D perhaps matching TRBD2 (5 bases). Deletions cut 8 bases from V and 7 bases from J, with 18 bases between. Germline CDR1 MNHNY, CDR2 SVGAGI (reference sequence). The CDR3 runs 13 residues.

CDR3 bases: TGCAGCGTTGAACGACTAGCGGGAGTAGGTGAGCAGTTCTTC. It specifies CSVERLAGVGEQFF. The V and J genes are TRBV29-1 and TRBJ2-1, with 12 positions matching TRBD2. Germline loops: CDR1 SQVTM, CDR2 ANQGSEA. After removal of 2 bases from V and 9 bases from J, the junction contained 5 bases not matched to a gene. This CDR3 is built from 14 residues.

The V and J genes are TRBV7-8 and TRBJ1-2; D gene ambiguous. The germline V gene encodes CDR1 SGHVS and CDR2 FQNEAQ. Trimming pared 5 bases from V and 5 bases from J, leaving 15 bases between. This CDR3 is 14 amino acids long. CDR3 nucleotide sequence: TGTGCCAGCAGCCCCAGGCAGCCCGTGTATGGCTACACCTTC. This sequence encodes CASSPRQPVYGYTF. Full variable domain (rest looked up from reference TRBV7-8 and TRBJ1-2): GAGVSQSPRYKVAKRGQDVALRCDPISGHVSLFWYQQALGQGPEFLTYFQNEAQLDKSGLPSDRFFAERPEGSVSTLKIQRTQQEDSAVYLCASSPRQPVYGYTFGSGTRLTVV.

This CDR3 is CASTTMPGTSGSGRTFF. The CDR3 DNA follows: TGTGCCAGCACCACCATGCCCGGGACTAGCGGGAGCGGAAGAACTTTCTTC. V is TRBV2 and J is TRBJ2-1; TRBD2 matches at 14 bases. V shed 7 bases and J 16 bases; nucleotides not matched to a gene: 21. The V gene's germline CDR1 is SNHLY and CDR2 FYNNEI. CDR3 length equals 17 residues.

In this sample, this clone turned up once. The chain has TRBV4-2 and TRBJ2-1, with 7 positions matching TRBD2. This CDR3 has 14 amino acids. The trim removed 0 bases at V and 10 bases at J, leaving 6 bases unmatched. Per the germline V gene, CDR1 is LGHNA and CDR2 is YNFKEQ. CDR3 loop: CASSQDSLADEQFF. CDR3 sequence (DNA): TGTGCCAGCAGCCAAGATAGCCTAGCGGACGAGCAGTTCTTC.